This T cell receptor (beta chain) comes out of a study of shared clonotypes between healthy human individuals. Regarding the study as a whole: Rarefaction showed that sequencing of sorted subsets was incomplete (despite large depth).

Germline CDR1 reads KGHSH; CDR2 reads LQKENI. Trimming took 1 base from V and 2 from J, leaving 9 bases between them. The CDR3 contains 15 residues. This clone was detected once. The antigen remains undetermined. Generated by immunoSEQ multiplex PCR, the TCRdb table keeps only in-frame clones and is missing some. The sample yields some 1.4 million clones, around 97% seen once. This TCR was sampled from a man aged 25-40 years in good health. The sequenced material came from naive CD4+ T cells sorted from blood. Regarding subset: CD45RA+ positively selected. This chain connects TRBV18 to TRBJ1-5; perhaps TRBD1 as D (5 bases). This chain's CDR3 is CASSPLGRGNQPQHF. CDR3 nucleotides: TGTGCCAGCTCACCACTGGGACGGGGCAATCAGCCCCAGCATTTT.